There are many counts of the clone carrying this T cell receptor (beta chain). Its antigen is not known. Sequencing of 15-18 subjects in each run yielded over 170 million TCR-beta sequences. TCRdb redid the calling of the 5' RACE reads with MiXCR, one entry per CDR3 protein. Of 25,000 to 30,000 distinct CDR3 sequences in the sample, 6.6% were seen once. The CDR3 consists of 16 residues. The germline V gene encodes CDR1 SGHTA and CDR2 FQGNSA. Trimming removed 0 bases from V and 7 bases from J, with 15 bases in between. The data are from a study of neurological immune-mediated disorders. Findings of the study overall: The greatest TCR clonal expansion appeared in HTLV-1-associated myelopathy and the smallest, falling below healthy controls, in multiple sclerosis.

Healthy controls consisted of blood bank volunteers in Maryland, USA. The unsorted libraries originated from 2 million PBMCs kept at -80 C. The sequenced sample consisted of PBMCs. The clonotype was recovered from a woman aged 45-60 years in good health. The chain recombines TRBV7-2 with TRBJ1-4; unclear D gene. The CDR3 here is CASSLASGIGAEKLFF. The DNA of the CDR3 is TGTGCCAGCAGCTTAGCTTCTGGGATTGGTGCTGAAAAACTGTTTTTT.